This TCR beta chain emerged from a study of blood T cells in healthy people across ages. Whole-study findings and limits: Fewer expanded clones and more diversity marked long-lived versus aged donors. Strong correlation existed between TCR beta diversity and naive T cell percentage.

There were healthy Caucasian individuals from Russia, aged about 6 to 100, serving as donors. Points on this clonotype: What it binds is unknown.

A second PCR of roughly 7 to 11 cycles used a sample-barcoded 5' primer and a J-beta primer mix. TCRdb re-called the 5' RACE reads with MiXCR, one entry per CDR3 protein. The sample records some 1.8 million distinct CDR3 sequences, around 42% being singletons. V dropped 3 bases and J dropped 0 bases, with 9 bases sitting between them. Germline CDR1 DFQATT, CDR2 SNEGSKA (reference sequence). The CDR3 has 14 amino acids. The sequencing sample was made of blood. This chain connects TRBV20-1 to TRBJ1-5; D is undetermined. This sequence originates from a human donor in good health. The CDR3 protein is CSARVTYSNQPQHF. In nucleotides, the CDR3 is TGCAGTGCTAGGGTCACCTATAGCAATCAGCCCCAGCATTTT.